The rows below give T cell receptor beta chains drawn from one sample of a study of CD4 T cells in relation to SARS-CoV-2 and coronaviruses. What these receptors recognize is not known. Repertoires were generated with immunoSEQ multiplex PCR, while TCRdb's copy carries only in-frame clones and drops some. The data contain 20,000 to 25,000 clones, about 70% of them singletons. The material sequenced was CD4+ T cells from PBMCs, cultured in vitro. The source of these receptors is a human donor in good health. Each CDR3 is given with its conserved first and last residue. Fields, in order: V gene, clone size, J gene, D gene, CDR3 protein, CDR3 DNA. D genes are given only for firm matches. Expanded clones are given a class, and other clones once, few, many or no size at all.

TRBV28,few,TRBJ1-2,.,CASSLIINYGYTF,TGTGCCAGCAGTTTGATCATTAACTATGGCTACACCTTC
TRBV2,.,TRBJ2-2,TRBD1,CASIPDRGSTGELFF,TGTGCCAGCATCCCGGACAGGGGTAGCACCGGGGAGCTGTTTTTT
TRBV10-3,once,TRBJ2-2,TRBD1,CAIGQGNTGELFF,TGTGCCATCGGACAGGGGAACACCGGGGAGCTGTTTTTT
TRBV29-1,.,TRBJ1-2,TRBD1,CSVDPRQGTTYGYTF,TGCAGCGTTGACCCCAGACAGGGGACTACCTATGGCTACACCTTC
TRBV2,.,TRBJ2-1,.,CASWEAGEQFF,TGTGCCAGCTGGGAGGCTGGGGAGCAGTTCTTC
TRBV28,once,TRBJ2-6,.,CASSLEGSGANVLTF,TGTGCCAGCAGTTTAGAGGGATCTGGGGCCAACGTCCTGACTTTC
TRBV9,.,TRBJ2-7,.,CASSPRLVGAYEQYF,TGTGCCAGCAGCCCCCGATTGGTGGGAGCTTACGAGCAGTACTTC
TRBV12-3/TRBV12-4,.,TRBJ2-1,.,CASSSTSLLGQFF,TGTGCCAGCAGTTCCACTAGTCTCCTCGGGCAGTTCTTC
TRBV7-3,.,TRBJ2-1,TRBD2,CASSSSASVAGVPNEQFF,TGTGCCAGCAGCTCTAGTGCCTCCGTAGCGGGAGTACCGAATGAGCAGTTCTTC
TRBV13,.,TRBJ2-3,TRBD2,CASSSPTSGSSGDTQYF,TGTGCCAGCAGCTCGCCGACTAGCGGGAGCAGTGGAGATACGCAGTATTTT
TRBV5-1,.,TRBJ1-2,.,CASSLATEKGGYTF,TGCGCCAGCAGCTTGGCCACGGAAAAAGGAGGCTACACCTTC
TRBV10-3,.,TRBJ1-5,TRBD1,CAISGVGQGGQPQHF,TGTGCCATCAGTGGCGTGGGACAGGGTGGACAGCCCCAGCATTTT
TRBV27,few,TRBJ1-2,.,CASSLTGGGGGYTF,TGTGCCAGCAGTTTAACAGGCGGTGGGGGGGGCTACACCTTC
TRBV5-4,.,TRBJ2-7,TRBD1,CASSTGTGGLYEQYF,TGTGCCAGCAGCACAGGGACAGGGGGCCTCTACGAGCAGTACTTC
TRBV6-5,few,TRBJ2-3,.,CASTFTDTQYF,TGTGCCAGCACGTTCACAGATACGCAGTATTTT
TRBV15,.,TRBJ1-6,.,CATSRDVGLSNSPLHF,TGTGCCACCAGCAGAGATGTAGGTCTCAGTAATTCACCCCTCCACTTT
TRBV18,.,TRBJ2-1,.,CASSPRDRNEQFF,TGTGCCAGCTCACCTCGGGACCGCAATGAGCAGTTCTTC
TRBV4-1,.,TRBJ1-5,.,CASSQGGRQPQHF,TGCGCCAGCAGCCAAGGGGGCCGGCAGCCCCAGCATTTT
TRBV18,.,TRBJ2-7,TRBD2,CASSPASGNHEQYF,TGTGCCAGCTCACCGGCTAGCGGGAACCACGAGCAGTACTTC
TRBV28,.,TRBJ2-4,TRBD2,CASSSAGTSENIQYF,TGTGCCAGCAGTTCCGCCGGGACTAGCGAAAACATTCAGTACTTC
TRBV19,.,TRBJ2-7,TRBD2,CASSISNRLAGRPEQYF,TGTGCCAGTAGTATAAGTAACCGACTAGCGGGACGTCCGGAGCAGTACTTC
TRBV7-9,.,TRBJ1-2,.,CASSLAGGDLKGATYGYTF,TGTGCCAGCAGCTTAGCCGGAGGGGACCTGAAAGGGGCTACGTATGGCTACACCTTC
TRBV29-1,.,TRBJ1-2,.,CSVETGSGYGYTF,TGCAGCGTTGAGACAGGCTCAGGCTATGGCTACACCTTC
TRBV5-1,.,TRBJ1-1,TRBD1,CASSLDTGGNTEAFF,TGCGCCAGCAGCTTGGATACAGGGGGGAACACTGAAGCTTTCTTT
TRBV19,.,TRBJ2-5,TRBD1,CASSTGQAADAAQYF,TGTGCCAGTAGTACGGGACAGGCCGCGGATGCGGCCCAGTACTTC
TRBV5-1,once,TRBJ1-3,TRBD1,CASSTKTGAGNTIYF,TGCGCCAGCAGCACCAAGACAGGGGCCGGAAACACCATATATTTT
TRBV6-1,.,TRBJ1-4,TRBD1,CASSETTGVLGKLFF,TGTGCCAGCAGTGAAACAACAGGGGTACTAGGAAAACTGTTTTTT
TRBV9,.,TRBJ1-5,.,CASSVEGVVNQPQHF,TGTGCCAGCAGCGTAGAGGGGGTGGTCAATCAGCCCCAGCATTTT
TRBV2,large,TRBJ2-3,TRBD1,CASSSGTGTTQYF,TGTGCCAGCAGTTCCGGGACAGGGACTACGCAGTATTTT
TRBV4-1,once,TRBJ1-3,.,CASSQGRGSGNTIYF,TGCGCCAGCAGCCAAGGGAGAGGTTCTGGAAACACCATATATTTT
TRBV5-8,.,TRBJ2-1,TRBD1,CASSPRGQGGNEQFF,TGTGCCAGCAGCCCGCGAGGACAGGGTGGCAATGAGCAGTTCTTC
TRBV28,few,TRBJ2-7,TRBD1,CASSTLRTGGAQYF,TGTGCCAGCAGCACCCTAAGGACAGGGGGAGCGCAGTACTTC
TRBV29-1,.,TRBJ1-1,.,CSGSHYEAFF,TGCAGCGGCTCGCACTATGAAGCTTTCTTT
TRBV28,.,TRBJ1-2,.,CASSLGQNYGYTF,TGTGCCAGCAGTTTAGGACAGAACTATGGCTACACCTTC
TRBV24-1,.,TRBJ1-5,.,CATSTGYSNQPQHF,TGTGCCACCAGCACAGGGTATAGCAATCAGCCCCAGCATTTT
TRBV6-5,.,TRBJ2-1,.,CASKGSSYNEQFF,TGTGCCAGCAAGGGAAGCTCCTACAATGAGCAGTTCTTC
TRBV19,.,TRBJ2-7,.,CASSASPGTPSYEQYF,TGTGCCAGTAGTGCTTCGCCAGGGACGCCCTCCTACGAGCAGTACTTC
TRBV2,.,TRBJ1-1,TRBD1,CASRTQGAGTEAFF,TGTGCCAGCAGAACACAGGGGGCAGGCACTGAAGCTTTCTTT
TRBV18,.,TRBJ2-2,.,CASSPPNGGLNTGELFF,TGTGCCAGCTCACCACCGAATGGGGGCCTCAACACCGGGGAGCTGTTTTTT
TRBV30,.,TRBJ1-5,.,CAWSGVTANQPQHF,TGTGCCTGGAGTGGGGTAACAGCCAATCAGCCCCAGCATTTT
TRBV9,.,TRBJ2-3,TRBD2,CASSPLGANSGRNTDTQYF,TGTGCCAGCAGCCCCTTGGGGGCGAATAGCGGGAGGAATACAGATACGCAGTATTTT
TRBV28,.,TRBJ2-7,TRBD1,CASITTGGFGSYEQYF,TGTGCCAGCATTACTACAGGGGGCTTCGGATCCTACGAGCAGTACTTC
TRBV11-2,.,TRBJ1-1,.,CASSLGPGGGTEAFF,TGTGCCAGCAGCTTAGGGCCGGGCGGTGGAACTGAAGCTTTCTTT
TRBV4-2,.,TRBJ2-1,.,CASSQERRDNEQFF,TGTGCCAGCAGCCAAGAGCGGCGCGATAATGAGCAGTTCTTC
TRBV7-9,.,TRBJ1-1,.,CASSYFRQDVEAFF,TGTGCCAGCAGCTATTTTCGACAGGACGTTGAAGCTTTCTTT
TRBV7-8,medium-sized,TRBJ1-3,.,CAGGGVSGNTIYF,TGTGCCGGGGGGGGAGTCTCTGGAAACACCATATATTTT
TRBV19,.,TRBJ1-1,TRBD1,CASSITGQGIMTEAFF,TGTGCCAGTAGTATTACTGGACAGGGGATTATGACTGAAGCTTTCTTT
TRBV6-4,few,TRBJ2-2,TRBD2,CASSASGRDTGELFF,TGTGCCAGCAGTGCCAGCGGGAGGGACACCGGGGAGCTGTTTTTT
TRBV11-1,.,TRBJ1-2,.,CASSSTRDGLRGYTF,TGTGCCAGCAGCTCCACCCGGGACGGTCTTCGGGGCTACACCTTC
TRBV28,.,TRBJ2-1,.,CASSLRSGEQFF,TGTGCCAGCAGTTTAAGGAGTGGTGAGCAGTTCTTC
TRBV11-3,.,TRBJ2-3,.,CASSSYSTDTQYF,TGTGCCAGCAGCTCATACAGCACAGATACGCAGTATTTT
TRBV3-1/TRBV3-2,.,TRBJ2-5,TRBD2,CASSPRGSGRALETQYF,TGTGCCAGCAGTCCCCGGGGAAGCGGGAGGGCCCTTGAGACCCAGTACTTC